This TCR beta chain was sequenced in a study of blood T cell repertoires in COVID-19. In the study overall: From the United States, Italy and Spain came samples of acute and convalescent COVID-19. PBMCs, B-cell-depleted T cells, or T cells were the source of the cDNA or gDNA that made up the material.

Original handling: Reference gene primer amplification gave nucleated cell count estimates. The assay was immunoSEQ multiplex PCR, and TCRdb's table has in-frame clones only and misses some. D and trimming come from the DNA, and the V and J calls and clone size come from that table. The sample includes 55,000 to 60,000 clones, more than 75% of them seen just once. Trimming took 1 base from V and 0 from J, leaving 6 bases between them. The CDR3 is made up of 14 amino acids. Germline loops: CDR1 SGHVS, CDR2 FNYEAQ. V and J are TRBV7-6 and TRBJ1-1; tentative D call: TRBD1 (5 bases). Material for sequencing was peripheral blood. The source of this sequence is a man between 40 and 49 years old with active COVID-19. CDR3 sequence (DNA): TGTGCCAGCAGCTTAGGGGGGGTGAACACTGAAGCTTTCTTT. Encoded protein: CASSLGGVNTEAFF.